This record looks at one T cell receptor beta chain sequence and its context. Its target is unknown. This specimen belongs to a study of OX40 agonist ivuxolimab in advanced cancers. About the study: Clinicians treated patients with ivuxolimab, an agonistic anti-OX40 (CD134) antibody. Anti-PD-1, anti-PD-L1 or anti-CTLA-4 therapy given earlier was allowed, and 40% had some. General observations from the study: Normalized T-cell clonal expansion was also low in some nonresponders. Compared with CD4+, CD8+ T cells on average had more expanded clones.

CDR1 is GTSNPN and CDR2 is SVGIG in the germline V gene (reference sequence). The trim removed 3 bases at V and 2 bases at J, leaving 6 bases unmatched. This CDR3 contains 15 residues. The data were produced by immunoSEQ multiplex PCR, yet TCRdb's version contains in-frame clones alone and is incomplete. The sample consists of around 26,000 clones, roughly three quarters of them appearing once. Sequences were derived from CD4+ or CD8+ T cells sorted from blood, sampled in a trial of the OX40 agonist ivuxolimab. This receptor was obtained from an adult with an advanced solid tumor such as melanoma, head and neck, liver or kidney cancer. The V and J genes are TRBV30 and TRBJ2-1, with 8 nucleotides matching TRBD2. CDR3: CAWRPRGGTYNEQFF. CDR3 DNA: TGTGCCTGGAGACCACGGGGGGGGACCTACAATGAGCAGTTCTTC.